This TCR beta chain appears in the sequencing data of a study of graft-versus-host responses after intestinal transplantation. Across the whole study: Every one of the recipients received anti-thymocyte globulin induction and afterwards took tacrolimus and steroids for about 3 years.

A remark on this clone: Its antigen is not known.

Whole-study findings and limits: The recipient marrow held GvH clones, and some of them showed up first in ileum or blood. Within the allografts of patients who had graft-donor T cell macrochimerism, graft-versus-host to host-versus-graft clonal ratios were high.

Assay used: immunoSEQ multiplex PCR; TCRdb lists only in-frame clones, some missing. The data show around 67,000 clones, with around 87% seen just once and around 4% held by the top ten. The clonotype originates from a human donor who was the organ donor for an intestinal transplant. Sequences were derived from unstimulated CD8+ T cells sorted from spleen or lymph node cells, sampled before transplant.

CDR3 amino acids: CASSQDSFYQPQHF. The CDR3 DNA reads TGCGCCAGCAGCCAAGACAGTTTTTATCAGCCCCAGCATTTT. This sequence joins TRBV4-1 and TRBJ1-5; D not certain. This CDR3 spans 14 amino acids. Trimming pared 0 bases from V and 5 bases from J, leaving 8 bases between. Per the germline V gene, CDR1 is MGHRA and CDR2 is YSYEKL.